What follows are 5 T cell receptor beta chains derived from one specimen sequenced in a study of human T cells and chemical hapten exposure. MiXCR, run by TCRdb on the RACE reads, gives a single entry per CDR3 protein. This sample has about 140,000 distinct CDR3 sequences, with around 11% found just once. Regarding time point: patch test 2, 6 weeks after DPC sensitization. The treatment here: therapeutic diphenylcyclopropenone sensitization with weekly scalp DPC. Sequencing was performed on whole blood, taken in connection with sensitization to the hapten diphenylcyclopropenone (DPC). These receptors originate from a woman in her 50s with alopecia areata. Some clones in this sample may be carry-over from other donors' samples.

The chain links TRBV5-1 to TRBJ2-1; D uncertain. The V and J ends lost 4 bases and 5 bases respectively, with 10 bases between them. Germline CDR1 and CDR2: SGHRS and YFSETQ. The CDR3 covers 13 residues. The CDR3 sequence is CASSLRADNEQFF. In nucleotides, the CDR3 is TGCGCCAGCAGCCTCCGGGCCGACAATGAGCAGTTCTTC.

This clonotype occurred a few times. This rearrangement joins TRBV6-5 to TRBJ2-2; D is ambiguous. Trimming cost V 0 bases and J 4 bases, with 15 bases left between them. Germline V gene lookup returns CDR1 MNHEY and CDR2 SVGAGI. The CDR3 is 17 amino acids. The DNA for the CDR3 is TGTGCCAGCAGTTACTCGTCCCTAGTTGGAAGCACCGGGGAGCTGTTTTTT. The encoded protein is CASSYSSLVGSTGELFF.

This clonotype was detected ten times or more. The chain employs TRBV6-5 and TRBJ1-6; 7 bases line up with TRBD1. Germline assignment: CDR1 MNHEY and CDR2 SVGAGI. V shed 7 bases and J 10 bases; nucleotides not matched to a gene: 7. The CDR3 covers 13 residues. The CDR3 region has the DNA TGTGCCAGCACCAGACAGGGAGGATCACCCCTCCACTTT. Translating it yields CASTRQGGSPLHF.

V usage is TRBV6-5 and J usage is TRBJ2-6; 9 bases match TRBD1. Germline V gives CDR1 MNHEY, CDR2 SVGAGI. The V and J ends lost 0 bases and 2 bases, in that order; junction bases with no gene match: 5. The CDR3 length is 18 residues. The CDR3 DNA is TGTGCCAGCAGTTACTCGGGACAGGGTAGGGCTGGGGCCAACGTCCTGACTTTC. Residues: CASSYSGQGRAGANVLTF.

The rearrangement links TRBV29-1 to TRBJ2-2, with TRBD2 as a possible D gene (5 bases). The V end was cut by 5 bases, the J end by 4 bases, with 14 bases between. There are 14 residues in the CDR3. In germline, CDR1 is SQVTM, CDR2 ANQGSEA. CDR3 DNA sequence: TGCAGCGTTAGACCTATTGGAGGCACCGGGGAGCTGTTTTTT. It codes for CSVRPIGGTGELFF.